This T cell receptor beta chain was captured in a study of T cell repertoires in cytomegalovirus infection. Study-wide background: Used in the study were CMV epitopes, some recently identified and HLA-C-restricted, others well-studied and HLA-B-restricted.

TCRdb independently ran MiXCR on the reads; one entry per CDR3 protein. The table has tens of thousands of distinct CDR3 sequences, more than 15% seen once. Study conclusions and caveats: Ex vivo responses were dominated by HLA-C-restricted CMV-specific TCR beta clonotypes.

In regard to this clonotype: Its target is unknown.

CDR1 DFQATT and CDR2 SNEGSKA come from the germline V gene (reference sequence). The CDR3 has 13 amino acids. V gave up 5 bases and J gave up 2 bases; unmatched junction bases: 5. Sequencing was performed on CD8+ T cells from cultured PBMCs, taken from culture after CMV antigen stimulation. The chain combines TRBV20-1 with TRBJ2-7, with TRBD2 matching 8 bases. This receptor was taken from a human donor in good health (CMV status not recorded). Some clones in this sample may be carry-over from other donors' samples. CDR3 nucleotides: TGCAGTGCTTTGCGGGGGGCCGCCTACGAGCAGTACTTC. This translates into CSALRGAAYEQYF.